The 3 T cell receptor beta chains below all came from one sample that was sequenced in a study of blood T cells in healthy people across ages. A sample-barcoded 5' primer and a J-beta primer mix were used in a second PCR of about 6 to 12 cycles. MiXCR was run by TCRdb on the 5' RACE reads, yielding one entry per CDR3 protein. The repertoire consists of about a million distinct CDR3 sequences, with roughly 50% occurring once and the leading ten covering roughly 12%. Material for sequencing was blood. The source is a man aged 25-45 years in good health.

The V gene is TRBV28, the J gene TRBJ2-3; 7 bases match TRBD2. Germline CDR1 and CDR2: MDHEN and SYDVKM. V lost 6 bases and J lost 5; bases outside the gene matches: 14. The CDR3 sequence is 16 residues long. DNA for the CDR3: TGTGCCAGCAGCCCAATTCCCAGCGGGGCACGAGATACGCAGTATTTT. This encodes CASSPIPSGARDTQYF. The whole variable domain, remainder taken from reference TRBV28 and TRBJ2-3, is DVKVTQSSRYLVKRTGEKVFLECVQDMDHENMFWYRQDPGLGLRLIYFSYDVKMKEKGDIPEGYSVSREKKERFSLILESASTNQTSMYLCASSPIPSGARDTQYFGPGTRLTVL.

This chain uses TRBV20-1 with TRBJ2-3; weak D call: TRBD2 (6 bases). This CDR3 is 15 amino acids long. Trimming left V 0 bases short and J 2 bases short, with 12 bases between. The germline gives CDR1 DFQATT, CDR2 SNEGSKA (reference sequence). The CDR3 DNA reads as TGCAGTGCTAGAGATGGCGGGGCCTACACAGATACGCAGTATTTT. It translates to CSARDGGAYTDTQYF.

The rearrangement links TRBV12-3 or TRBV12-4 to TRBJ2-1; D gene unclear. Trimming took 6 bases from V and 9 from J, leaving 6 bases between them. The CDR3 sequence is 10 residues long. As DNA, the CDR3 is TGTGCCAGCAGACTCAGTGAGCAGTTCTTC. As protein: CASRLSEQFF.